The TCR beta chain described here comes from a study of early T cells in non-severe SARS-CoV-2 infection. Study in general: Sequencing was performed on bulk RNA from unsorted whole blood, leaving chains unpaired.

Each single cDNA molecule received a unique molecular identifier. One entry per CDR3 protein, called by TCRdb with MiXCR from the 5' RACE reads. In the table there are about 83,000 distinct CDR3 sequences, 11% to 15% of which are singletons. This clonotype was seen a handful of times. Its antigen is as yet unknown. This CDR3 contains 15 residues. V shed 5 bases and J 2 bases; nucleotides not matched to a gene: 9. The germline gives CDR1 SEHNR, CDR2 FQNEAQ (reference sequence). Whole-study findings and limits: Clonotype matching in VDJdb favored anti-spike CD8 responses and did not capture private and CD4 specificities.

The TCR sequence derives from an adult who was a healthcare worker with PCR-confirmed SARS-CoV-2 infection or an uninfected control (not recorded which). Sequencing input: whole blood. The chain is built from TRBV7-9 and TRBJ2-7, with 7 nucleotides matching TRBD2. This CDR3 is CASSPYSGYTYEQYF. In DNA, the CDR3 is TGTGCCAGCAGCCCATATAGCGGGTATACCTACGAGCAGTACTTC.